This record looks at one T cell receptor (beta chain) sequence and its context. Its cognate antigen is unknown. V dropped 0 bases and J dropped 8; count of bases not matched to a gene: 12. From germline, CDR1 is SQVTM and CDR2 ANQGSEA. The CDR3 loop spans 16 amino acids. Libraries were prepared by immunoSEQ multiplex PCR; TCRdb keeps only in-frame clonotypes and omits some of them. The sample gives around 2,000,000 clones, around 96% of which show up once; 1.2% is in the top ten. The data are from a study of shared clonotypes between healthy human individuals. Study at large: Plates per donor: three CD4 naive, three CD4 memory, two CD8 naive, one CD8 memory. Study outcomes and limitations: Exclusively blood specimens were collected; tissue repertoires likely differ.

Naive CD8 cells were CD45RO-negative, positively selected for CCR7, excluding terminally differentiated effector memory CD45RA+ cells. This chain links TRBV29-1 with TRBJ2-1, with 8 bases lining up with TRBD2. This sequence was found in a young man in good health. Input material: naive CD8+ T cells sorted from blood. CDR3 sequence (DNA): TGCAGCGTTGAAGATCCCGTAGCGGGGAGTTGGGATGAGCAGTTCTTC. Protein sequence: CSVEDPVAGSWDEQFF.